This T cell receptor beta chain was retrieved from a study of graft-versus-host responses after intestinal transplantation. Study overall: Among the recipients, all got anti-thymocyte globulin induction and then tacrolimus and steroids for approximately 3 years.

Whole-study results and caveats: When patients had graft-donor T cell macrochimerism, their allografts held high graft-versus-host to host-versus-graft clonal ratios.

The repertoire was sequenced with immunoSEQ multiplex PCR; TCRdb's copy has only in-frame clones and lacks some. The sample lists about 70,000 clones, around 96% occurring once. Comment on this clone: The antigen is unknown.

The CDR3 consists of 14 residues. The germline gives CDR1 SGHRS, CDR2 YFSETQ. V lost 3 bases, J lost 3 bases, and 1 base stayed unmatched. The chain couples TRBV5-1 to TRBJ2-3; 10 nucleotides align to TRBD2. The receptor was isolated from a human donor who received an intestinal transplant. Specimen: unstimulated CD8+ T cells sorted from spleen or lymph node cells, collected before intestinal transplant. CDR3 sequence reads: CASSSGLATDTQYF. The CDR3, as DNA: TGCGCCAGCAGCTCGGGACTAGCGACAGATACGCAGTATTTT.